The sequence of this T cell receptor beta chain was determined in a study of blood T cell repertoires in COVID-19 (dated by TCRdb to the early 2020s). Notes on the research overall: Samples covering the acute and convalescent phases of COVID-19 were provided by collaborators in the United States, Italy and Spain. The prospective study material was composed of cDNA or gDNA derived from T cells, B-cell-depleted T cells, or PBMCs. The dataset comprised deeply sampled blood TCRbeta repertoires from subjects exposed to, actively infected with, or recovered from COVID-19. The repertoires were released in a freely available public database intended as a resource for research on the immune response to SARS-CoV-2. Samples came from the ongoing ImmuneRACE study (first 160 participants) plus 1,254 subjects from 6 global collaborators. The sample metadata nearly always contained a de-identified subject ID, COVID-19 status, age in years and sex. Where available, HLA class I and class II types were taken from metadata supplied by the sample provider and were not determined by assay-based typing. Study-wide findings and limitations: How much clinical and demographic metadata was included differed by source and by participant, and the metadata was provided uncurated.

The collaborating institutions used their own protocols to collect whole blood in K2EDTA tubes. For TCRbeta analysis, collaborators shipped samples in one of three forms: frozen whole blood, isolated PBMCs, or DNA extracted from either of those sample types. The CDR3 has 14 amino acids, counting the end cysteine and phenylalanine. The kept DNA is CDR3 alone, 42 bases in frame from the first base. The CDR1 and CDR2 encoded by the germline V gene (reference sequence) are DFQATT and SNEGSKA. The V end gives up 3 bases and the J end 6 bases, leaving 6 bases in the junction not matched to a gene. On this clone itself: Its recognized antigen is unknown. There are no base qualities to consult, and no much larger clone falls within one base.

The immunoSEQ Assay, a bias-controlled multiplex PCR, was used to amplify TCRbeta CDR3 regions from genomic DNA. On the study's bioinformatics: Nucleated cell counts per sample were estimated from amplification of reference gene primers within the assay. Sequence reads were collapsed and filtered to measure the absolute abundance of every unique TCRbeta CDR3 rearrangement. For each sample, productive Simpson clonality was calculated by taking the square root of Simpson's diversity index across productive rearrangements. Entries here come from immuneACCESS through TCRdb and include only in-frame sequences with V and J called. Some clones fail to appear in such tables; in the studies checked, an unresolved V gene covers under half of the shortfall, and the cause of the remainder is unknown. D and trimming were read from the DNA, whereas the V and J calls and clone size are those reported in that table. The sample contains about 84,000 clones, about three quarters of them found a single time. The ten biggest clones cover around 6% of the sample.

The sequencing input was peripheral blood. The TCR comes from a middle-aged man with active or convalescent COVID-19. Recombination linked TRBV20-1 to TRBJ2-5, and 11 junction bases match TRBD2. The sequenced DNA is TGCAGTGCTAGTCCTAGCGGGGGGATAAAGACCCAGTACTTC. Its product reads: CSASPSGGIKTQYF.